These 21 T cell receptor beta chains were sequenced from one sample in a study of T cell changes during pregnancy in multiple sclerosis. Assay: immunoSEQ multiplex PCR; the TCRdb copy retains only in-frame clones and omits some. The table lists approximately 40,000 clones, 85% to 95% of them singletons. The material sequenced was CD8+ T cells from peripheral blood mononuclear cells, taken in the third trimester of pregnancy. The receptors derive from a female donor with multiple sclerosis, enrolled in a pregnancy study.

A word on this clone: Mismatch with germline at one junction end may stem from a read error. This chain joins TRBV19 and TRBJ1-3, with 10 bases fitting TRBD1. Germline V CDR1 and CDR2: LNHDA, SQIVND (reference sequence). The CDR3 loop spans 10 amino acids. CDR3 loop: CGTGEDTIYF. The CDR3 DNA follows: TGCGGGACAGGGGAGGACACCATATATTTT.

In the case of this clone: Within the sample, other DNA sequences also encode this same CDR3. The chain has TRBV29-1 and TRBJ1-2, with a possible D match to TRBD1 (6 bases). Germline CDR1 is SQVTM and CDR2 is ANQGSEA. The CDR3 has 16 amino acids. With 4 bases removed from V and 4 bases from J, the gap between germline ends came to 22 bases. In nucleotides, the CDR3 is TGCAGCGTTGGGAGAACAGGGTCCGAAGCTAGCTATGGCTACACCTTC. It is translated as CSVGRTGSEASYGYTF.

The chain combines TRBV5-1 with TRBJ2-1; TRBD1 is a possible D gene (7 bases). The CDR3 extends over 15 amino acids. CDR1 and CDR2 (germline): SGHRS, YFSETQ. Trimming took 5 bases from V and 3 from J, leaving 15 bases between them. The CDR3 protein is CASRRGQSDYNEQFF. In DNA, the CDR3 is TGCGCCAGCAGGCGGGGACAGAGTGACTACAATGAGCAGTTCTTC.

The CDR3 nucleotides are TGTGCCTGGGCTAGCGGGGGAAATGAGCAGTTCTTC. It specifies CAWASGGNEQFF. The chain has TRBV30 and TRBJ2-1; 10 bases agree with TRBD2. J was trimmed by 7 bases and V by 5 bases; bases with no gene match: 2. The CDR3 extends over 12 amino acids. The germline CDR1 and CDR2 sequences are GTSNPN and SVGIG (reference sequence).

In DNA, the CDR3 is TGTGCCAGCAGCACCGGGACAGGGTCTGGCTACACCTTC. This gives the protein CASSTGTGSGYTF. The chain links TRBV7-9 to TRBJ1-2, with 9 bases matching TRBD1. CDR1 is SEHNR, CDR2 FQNEAQ, per germline (reference sequence). V dropped 5 bases and J dropped 7; count of bases not matched to a gene: 5. The CDR3 covers 13 residues.

This chain joins TRBV27 and TRBJ1-2, with 9 bases that match TRBD1. The CDR3 loop spans 14 amino acids. Trimming removed 7 bases from V and 1 base from J; junction bases left unmatched: 4. Germline V gene data show CDR1 as MNHEY and CDR2 as SMNVEV (reference sequence). CDR3 residues: CASKGTGYNYGYTF. In DNA form, the CDR3 reads TGTGCCAGCAAAGGGACAGGGTATAACTATGGCTACACCTTC.

The rearrangement links TRBV18 to TRBJ2-7; 8 bases are a match to TRBD2. The germline V gene has CDR1 KGHSH and CDR2 LQKENI. V trimming: 3 bases; J trimming: 4 bases; junction bases outside the gene matches: 8. The CDR3 consists of 15 residues. CDR3 sequence (DNA): TGTGCCAGCTCACCCTGGGGACTAGACCTTTACGAGCAGTACTTC. Translated, it gives CASSPWGLDLYEQYF.

This rearrangement joins TRBV2 to TRBJ2-7, with no clear D. This CDR3 has 11 residues. Trimming cost V 5 bases and J 5 bases, with 7 bases left between them. Germline V lookup: CDR1 SNHLY, CDR2 FYNNEI. As DNA, the CDR3 is TGTGCCAGCAGTTACGAGGACGAGCAGTACTTC. Protein sequence: CASSYEDEQYF.

The table lists this clone with a count of one. This chain joins TRBV15 and TRBJ2-7, with TRBD2 identical over 10 bases. The V and J ends lost 5 bases and 2 bases, in that order; junction bases with no gene match: 12. CDR1 and CDR2 (germline): LNHNV, YYDKDF (reference sequence). CDR3 length: 17 amino acids. The CDR3 coding sequence is TGTGCCACCAGCTCAGCTGATAGCGGGGGGCCGACCTACGAGCAGTACTTC. Protein product: CATSSADSGGPTYEQYF.

The V and J genes are TRBV7-8 and TRBJ2-7, with 7 bases aligning to TRBD2. This CDR3 contains 14 residues. Germline V gene data show CDR1 as SGHVS and CDR2 as FQNEAQ. J gave up 7 bases and V 3 bases, and 9 bases lay outside the gene matches. Written as DNA, the CDR3 is TGTGCCAGCAGCTTCGGACTAGTCAATGATGAGCAGTACTTC. This sequence encodes CASSFGLVNDEQYF.

The rearrangement uses TRBV29-1 and TRBJ1-1, with D possibly TRBD1 on 5 matching bases. The germline gives CDR1 SQVTM, CDR2 ANQGSEA. The CDR3 length is 17 residues. V lost 0 bases, J lost 1 base, and 18 bases lay in between. In DNA form, the CDR3 reads TGCAGCGTTGAAGATCTCGGACTAGGTGGGACGAACACTGAAGCTTTCTTT. Its translation: CSVEDLGLGGTNTEAFF.

This chain connects TRBV7-2 to TRBJ1-2; 7 nucleotides align to TRBD1. V dropped 5 bases and J dropped 1; count of bases not matched to a gene: 10. Per germline, CDR1 SGHTA and CDR2 FQGNSA. This CDR3 is built from 16 residues. CDR3 in DNA: TGTGCCAGCAGCGATGAGGGGGCGACCATTAACTATGGCTACACCTTC. This translates into CASSDEGATINYGYTF.

The chain is built from TRBV4-1 and TRBJ2-7; 7 positions agree with TRBD1. V shed 1 base, J shed 5 bases, and the junction held 8 bases outside the gene matches. CDR1 MGHRA and CDR2 YSYEKL come from the germline V gene. The CDR3 contains 15 residues. The CDR3 region is CASSQVLGQMNEQYF. As DNA, the CDR3 is TGCGCCAGCAGCCAAGTCTTGGGACAGATGAACGAGCAGTACTTC.

The chain joins TRBV25-1 to TRBJ2-1; 10 bases map to TRBD2. Germline V gives CDR1 MGHDK, CDR2 SYGVNS. J lost 3 bases, V lost 8 bases, and 1 base had no gene match. The CDR3 loop spans 13 amino acids. The CDR3 sequence is CASWTSGYNEQFF. The CDR3 DNA follows: TGTGCCAGCTGGACTAGCGGCTACAATGAGCAGTTCTTC.

V and J are TRBV5-4 and TRBJ2-5, with D uncertain. Germline CDR1 is SGHNT and CDR2 is YYREEE (reference sequence). V lost 4 bases and J lost 4, with 17 bases in between. The CDR3 runs to 15 residues. In DNA form, the CDR3 reads TGTGCCAGCAGCAAGGCCTCCCCCTCGGGAGAGACCCAGTACTTC. Translation gives CASSKASPSGETQYF.

The chain carries TRBV4-1 and TRBJ2-7; 7 bases align to TRBD2. Germline V gene data show CDR1 as MGHRA and CDR2 as YSYEKL. V shed 1 base and J 3 bases; nucleotides not matched to a gene: 3. The CDR3 covers 14 residues. The CDR3 coding sequence is TGCGCCAGCAGCCAAGGGGAGGGGTTCTACGAGCAGTACTTC. Protein: CASSQGEGFYEQYF.

This sequence joins TRBV9 and TRBJ1-2, with 7 positions matching TRBD1. Germline V lookup: CDR1 SGDLS, CDR2 YYNGEE. CDR3 length: 14 amino acids. V lost 2 bases, J lost 4 bases, and 5 bases stayed unmatched. The CDR3 protein is CASSVDRIGYGYTF. The CDR3 coding sequence is TGTGCCAGCAGCGTGGACAGGATCGGCTATGGCTACACCTTC.

The chain uses TRBV9 and TRBJ1-1, with D perhaps TRBD1 (5 bases). V lost 0 bases and J 3 bases, leaving 9 bases between the germline ends. This CDR3 has 14 amino acids. Germline CDR1 SGDLS, CDR2 YYNGEE. The CDR3: CASSVGGGDTEAFF. CDR3 in DNA: TGTGCCAGCAGCGTAGGGGGAGGGGACACTGAAGCTTTCTTT. The whole variable domain, remainder taken from reference TRBV9 and TRBJ1-1, is DSGVTQTPKHLITATGQRVTLRCSPRSGDLSVYWYQQSLDQGLQFLIQYYNGEERAKGNILERFSAQQFPDLHSELNLSSLELGDSALYFCASSVGGGDTEAFFGQGTRLTVV.

This clone was found once. This rearrangement joins TRBV10-3 to TRBJ1-1, with 7 bases lining up with TRBD1. The CDR3 spans 14 residues. Germline CDR1 reads ENHRY; CDR2 reads SYGVKD. Trimming took 5 bases from V and 1 from J; bases not matched to a gene: 4. The CDR3 loop reads CAISPGTENTEAFF. As DNA, the CDR3 is TGTGCCATCAGTCCCGGGACAGAGAACACTGAAGCTTTCTTT.

J is TRBJ2-7 and V is TRBV27; TRBD2 might be the D (5 bases). The length of the CDR3 is 13 residues. Trimming cost V 0 bases and J 4 bases, with 7 bases left between them. Per germline, CDR1 MNHEY and CDR2 SMNVEV (reference sequence). DNA for the CDR3: TGTGCCAGCAGTTTATCTTCGGGGTACGAGCAGTACTTC. Translating gives CASSLSSGYEQYF.

The chain employs TRBV14 and TRBJ2-7, with 7 nucleotides matching TRBD1. The CDR3 length is 12 residues. CDR1 and CDR2 (germline): SGHDN, FVKESK. Trimming at V came to 4 bases and at J to 5 bases, leaving 2 bases not matched to a gene. CDR3 sequence reads: CASSRDSHEQYF. The CDR3 region has the DNA TGTGCCAGCAGCCGGGACAGCCACGAGCAGTACTTC.